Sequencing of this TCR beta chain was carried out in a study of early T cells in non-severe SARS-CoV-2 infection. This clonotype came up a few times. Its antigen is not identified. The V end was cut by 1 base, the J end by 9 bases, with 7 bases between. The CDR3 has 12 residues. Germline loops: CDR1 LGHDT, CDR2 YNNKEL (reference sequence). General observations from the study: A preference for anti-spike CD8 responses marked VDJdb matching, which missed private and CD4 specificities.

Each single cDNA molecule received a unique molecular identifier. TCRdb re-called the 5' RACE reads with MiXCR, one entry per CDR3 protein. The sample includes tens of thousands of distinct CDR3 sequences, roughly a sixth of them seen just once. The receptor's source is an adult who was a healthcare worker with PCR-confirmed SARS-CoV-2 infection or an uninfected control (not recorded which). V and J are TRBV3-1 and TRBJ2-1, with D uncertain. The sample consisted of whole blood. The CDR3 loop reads CASSQGVGEQFF. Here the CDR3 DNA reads TGTGCCAGCAGCCAAGGGGTCGGTGAGCAGTTCTTC.